This TCR beta chain was sequenced for a study of technical replicates of blood from a few donors. TCRdb's copy holds only in-frame clones and misses some; the assay was immunoSEQ multiplex PCR. This sample has 50,000 to 75,000 clones, with roughly 95% found just once. The CDR3 sequence is 15 residues long. In germline, CDR1 is MNHEY, CDR2 SVGAGI. V was pared by 5 bases and J by 6 bases, with 12 bases of the junction left unmatched. Sequences were obtained from PBMCs. The chain has TRBV6-5 and TRBJ2-7; TRBD2 agrees at 8 bases. This TCR came from a human donor in good health. Some clones in this sample may be carry-over from other donors' samples. The CDR3 reads CASSKLGTSDGEQYF. The CDR3 DNA reads as TGTGCCAGCAGTAAACTCGGGACTAGTGACGGCGAGCAGTACTTC.